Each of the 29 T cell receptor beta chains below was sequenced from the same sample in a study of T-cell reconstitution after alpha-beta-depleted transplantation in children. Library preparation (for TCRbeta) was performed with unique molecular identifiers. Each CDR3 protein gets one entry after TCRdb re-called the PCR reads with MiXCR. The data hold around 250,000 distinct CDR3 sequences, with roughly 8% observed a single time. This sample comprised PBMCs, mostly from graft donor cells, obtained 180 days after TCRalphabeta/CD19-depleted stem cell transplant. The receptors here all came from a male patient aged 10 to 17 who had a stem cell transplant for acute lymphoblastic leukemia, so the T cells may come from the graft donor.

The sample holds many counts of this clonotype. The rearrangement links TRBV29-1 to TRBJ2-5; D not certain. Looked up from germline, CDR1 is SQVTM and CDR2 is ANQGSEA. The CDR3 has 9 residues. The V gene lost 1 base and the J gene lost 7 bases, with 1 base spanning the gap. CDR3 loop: CSVEGTQYF. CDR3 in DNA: TGCAGCGTTGAAGGGACCCAGTACTTC. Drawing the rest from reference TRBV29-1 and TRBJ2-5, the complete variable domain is SAVISQKPSRDICQRGTSLTIQCQVDSQVTMMFWYRQQPGQSLTLIATANQGSEATYESGFVIDKFPISRPNLTFSTLTVSNMSPEDSSIYLCSVEGTQYFGPGTRLLVL.

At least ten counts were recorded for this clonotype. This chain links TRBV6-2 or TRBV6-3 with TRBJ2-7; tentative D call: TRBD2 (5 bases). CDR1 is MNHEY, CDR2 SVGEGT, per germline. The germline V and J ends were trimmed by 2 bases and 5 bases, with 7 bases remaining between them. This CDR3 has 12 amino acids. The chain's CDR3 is CASSYGGHEQYF. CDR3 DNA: TGTGCCAGCAGTTACGGAGGACACGAGCAGTACTTC.

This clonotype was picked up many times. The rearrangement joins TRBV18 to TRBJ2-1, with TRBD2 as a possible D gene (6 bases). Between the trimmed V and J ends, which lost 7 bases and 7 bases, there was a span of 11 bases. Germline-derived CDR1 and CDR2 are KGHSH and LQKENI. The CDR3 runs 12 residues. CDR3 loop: CASWGEGNEQFF. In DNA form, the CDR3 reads TGTGCCAGCTGGGGGGAAGGGAATGAGCAGTTCTTC.

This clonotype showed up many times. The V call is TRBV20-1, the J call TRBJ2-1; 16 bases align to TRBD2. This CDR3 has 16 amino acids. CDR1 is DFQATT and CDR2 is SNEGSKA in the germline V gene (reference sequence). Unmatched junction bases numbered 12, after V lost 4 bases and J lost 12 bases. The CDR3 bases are TGCAGTGCTAACTATCGGGGGACTAGCGGGGGGGCAACGCAGTTCTTC. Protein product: CSANYRGTSGGATQFF.

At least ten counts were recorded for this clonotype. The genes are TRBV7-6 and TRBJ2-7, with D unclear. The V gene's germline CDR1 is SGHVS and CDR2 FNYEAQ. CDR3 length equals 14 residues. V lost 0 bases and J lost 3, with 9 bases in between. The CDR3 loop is CASSLAADYYEQYF. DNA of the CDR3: TGTGCCAGCAGCTTAGCGGCTGATTACTACGAGCAGTACTTC.

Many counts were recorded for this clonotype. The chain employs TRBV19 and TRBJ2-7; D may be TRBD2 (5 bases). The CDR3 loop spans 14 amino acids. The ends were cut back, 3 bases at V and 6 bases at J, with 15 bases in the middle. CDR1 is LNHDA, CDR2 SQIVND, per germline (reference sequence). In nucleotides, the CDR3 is TGTGCCAGTAGTATTGCGACTACTGGAGGCGAGCAGTACTTC. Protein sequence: CASSIATTGGEQYF.

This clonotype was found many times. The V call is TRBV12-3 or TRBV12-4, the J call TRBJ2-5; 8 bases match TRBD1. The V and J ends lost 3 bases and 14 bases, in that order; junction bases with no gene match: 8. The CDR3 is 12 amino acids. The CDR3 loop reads CASSFLTGTGYF. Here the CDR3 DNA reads TGTGCCAGCAGTTTTCTTACCGGGACAGGATACTTC.

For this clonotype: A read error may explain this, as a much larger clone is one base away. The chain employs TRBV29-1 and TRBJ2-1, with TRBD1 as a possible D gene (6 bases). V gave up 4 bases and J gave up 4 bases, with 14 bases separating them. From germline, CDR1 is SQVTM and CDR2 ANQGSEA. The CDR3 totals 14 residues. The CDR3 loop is CSVARGVAYNEQFF. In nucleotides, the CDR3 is TGCAGCGTTGCCAGGGGTGTCGCGTACAATGAGCAGTTCTTC.

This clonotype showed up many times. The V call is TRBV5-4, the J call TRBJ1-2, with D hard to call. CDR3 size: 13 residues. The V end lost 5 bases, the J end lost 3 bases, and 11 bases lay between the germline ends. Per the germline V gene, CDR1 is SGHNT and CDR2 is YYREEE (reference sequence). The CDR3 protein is CASRRSVDYGYTF. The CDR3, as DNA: TGTGCCAGCAGAAGGTCCGTAGACTATGGCTACACCTTC.

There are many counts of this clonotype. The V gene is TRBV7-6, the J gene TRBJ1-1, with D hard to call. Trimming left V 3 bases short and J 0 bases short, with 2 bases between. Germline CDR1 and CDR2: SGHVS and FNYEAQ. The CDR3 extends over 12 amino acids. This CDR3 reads CASSFLNTEAFF. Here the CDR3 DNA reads TGTGCCAGCAGCTTCCTGAACACTGAAGCTTTCTTT.

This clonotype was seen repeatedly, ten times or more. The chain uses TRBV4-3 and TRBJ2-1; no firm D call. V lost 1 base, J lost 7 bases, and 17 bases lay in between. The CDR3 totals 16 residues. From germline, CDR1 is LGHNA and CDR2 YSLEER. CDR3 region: CASSQGHMASRNEQFF. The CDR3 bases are TGCGCCAGCAGCCAAGGTCATATGGCCTCCAGGAATGAGCAGTTCTTC.

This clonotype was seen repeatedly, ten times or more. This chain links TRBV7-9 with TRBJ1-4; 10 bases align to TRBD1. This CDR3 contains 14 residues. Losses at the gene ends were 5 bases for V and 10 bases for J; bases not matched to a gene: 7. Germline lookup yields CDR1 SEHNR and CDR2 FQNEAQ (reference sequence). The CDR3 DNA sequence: TGTGCCAGCAGCGATGGACAGGGGGTTGGAAAACTGTTTTTT. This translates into CASSDGQGVGKLFF.

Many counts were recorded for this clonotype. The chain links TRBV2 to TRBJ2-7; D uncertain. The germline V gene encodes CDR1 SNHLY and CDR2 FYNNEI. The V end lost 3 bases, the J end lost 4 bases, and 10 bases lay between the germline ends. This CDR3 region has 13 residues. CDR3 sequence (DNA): TGTGCCAGCAGTGACCGCCCCTATTACGAGCAGTACTTC. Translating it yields CASSDRPYYEQYF. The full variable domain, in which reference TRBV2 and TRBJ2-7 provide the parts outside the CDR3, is EPEVTQTPSHQVTQMGQEVILRCVPISNHLYFYWYRQILGQKVEFLVSFYNNEISEKSEIFDDQFSVERPDGSNFTLKIRSTKLEDSAMYFCASSDRPYYEQYFGPGTRLTVT.

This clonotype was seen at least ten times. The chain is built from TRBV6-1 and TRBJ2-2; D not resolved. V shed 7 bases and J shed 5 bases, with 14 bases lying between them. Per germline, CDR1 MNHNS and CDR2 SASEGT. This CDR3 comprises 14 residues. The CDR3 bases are TGTGCCAGCACACCGACGACGTTTACCGGGGAGCTGTTTTTT. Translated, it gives CASTPTTFTGELFF.

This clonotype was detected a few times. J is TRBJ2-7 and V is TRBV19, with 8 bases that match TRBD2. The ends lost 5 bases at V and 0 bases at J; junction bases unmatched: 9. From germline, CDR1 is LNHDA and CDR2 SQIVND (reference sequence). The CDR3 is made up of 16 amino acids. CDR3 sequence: CASSPRAGAISYEQYF. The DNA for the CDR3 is TGTGCCAGTAGTCCTCGAGCGGGGGCCATCTCCTACGAGCAGTACTTC. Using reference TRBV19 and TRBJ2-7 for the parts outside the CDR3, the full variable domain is DGGITQSPKYLFRKEGQNVTLSCEQNLNHDAMYWYRQDPGQGLRLIYYSQIVNDFQKGDIAEGYSVSREKKESFPLTVTSAQKNPTAFYLCASSPRAGAISYEQYFGPGTRLTVT.

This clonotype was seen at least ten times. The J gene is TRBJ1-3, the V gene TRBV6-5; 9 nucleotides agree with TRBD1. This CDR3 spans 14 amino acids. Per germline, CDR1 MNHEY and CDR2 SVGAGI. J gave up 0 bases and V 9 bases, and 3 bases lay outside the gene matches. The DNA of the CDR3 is TGTGCCAGTCGGACAGGGGACTCTGGAAACACCATATATTTT. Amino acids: CASRTGDSGNTIYF.

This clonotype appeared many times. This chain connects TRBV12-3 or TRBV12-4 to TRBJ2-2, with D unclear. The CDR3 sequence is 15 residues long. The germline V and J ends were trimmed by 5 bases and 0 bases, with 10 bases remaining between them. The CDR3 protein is CASSPERPNTGELFF. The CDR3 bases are TGTGCCAGCAGTCCCGAGAGGCCGAACACCGGGGAGCTGTTTTTT.

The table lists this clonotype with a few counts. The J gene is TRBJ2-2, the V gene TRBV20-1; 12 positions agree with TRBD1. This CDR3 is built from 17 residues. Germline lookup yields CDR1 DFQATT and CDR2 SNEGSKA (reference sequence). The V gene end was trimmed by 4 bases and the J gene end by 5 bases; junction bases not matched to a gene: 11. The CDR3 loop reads CSAKPGTGGAGTGELFF. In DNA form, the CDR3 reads TGCAGTGCTAAACCCGGGACAGGGGGCGCGGGTACCGGGGAGCTGTTTTTT.

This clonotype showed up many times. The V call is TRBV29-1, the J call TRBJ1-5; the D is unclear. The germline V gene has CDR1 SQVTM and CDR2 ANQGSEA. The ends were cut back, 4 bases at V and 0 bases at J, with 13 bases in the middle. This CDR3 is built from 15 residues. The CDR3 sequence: CSVAGLLISNQPQHF. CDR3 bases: TGCAGCGTTGCGGGCCTTCTGATTAGCAATCAGCCCCAGCATTTT.

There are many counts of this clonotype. The CDR3 nucleotides read TGTGCCAGCAGTCGCCCAGGGGTGACCGGGGAGCTGTTTTTT. Translating it yields CASSRPGVTGELFF. This chain joins TRBV6-5 and TRBJ2-2; tentative D call: TRBD1 (6 bases). Germline V gene sequence: CDR1 MNHEY, CDR2 SVGAGI. The CDR3 has 14 amino acids. The V gene lost 5 bases and the J gene lost 5 bases, with 12 bases spanning the gap.

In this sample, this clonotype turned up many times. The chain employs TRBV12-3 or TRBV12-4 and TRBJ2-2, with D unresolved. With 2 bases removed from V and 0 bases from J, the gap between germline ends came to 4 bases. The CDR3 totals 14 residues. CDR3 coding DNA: TGTGCCAGCAGTTTAACTTCGAACACCGGGGAGCTGTTTTTT. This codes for CASSLTSNTGELFF.

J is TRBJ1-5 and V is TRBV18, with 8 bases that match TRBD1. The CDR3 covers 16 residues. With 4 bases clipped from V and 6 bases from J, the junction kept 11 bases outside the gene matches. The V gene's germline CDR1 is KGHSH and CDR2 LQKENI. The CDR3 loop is CASSQYYDRGLQPQHF. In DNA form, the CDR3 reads TGTGCCAGCTCACAATACTATGACAGGGGACTTCAGCCCCAGCATTTT.

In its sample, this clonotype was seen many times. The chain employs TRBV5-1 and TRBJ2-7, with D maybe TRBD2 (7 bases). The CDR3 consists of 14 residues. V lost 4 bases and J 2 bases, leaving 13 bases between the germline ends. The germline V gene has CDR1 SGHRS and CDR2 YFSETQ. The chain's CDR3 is CASSPGDYPYEQYF. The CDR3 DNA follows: TGCGCCAGCAGCCCAGGGGACTACCCCTACGAGCAGTACTTC.

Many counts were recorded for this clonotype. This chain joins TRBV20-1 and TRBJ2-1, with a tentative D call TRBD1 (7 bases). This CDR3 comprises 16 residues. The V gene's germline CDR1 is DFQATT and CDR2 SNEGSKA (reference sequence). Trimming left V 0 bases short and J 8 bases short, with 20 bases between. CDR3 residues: CSARDYQGGKGDEQFF. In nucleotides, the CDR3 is TGCAGTGCTAGAGATTACCAGGGGGGCAAGGGGGATGAGCAGTTCTTC.

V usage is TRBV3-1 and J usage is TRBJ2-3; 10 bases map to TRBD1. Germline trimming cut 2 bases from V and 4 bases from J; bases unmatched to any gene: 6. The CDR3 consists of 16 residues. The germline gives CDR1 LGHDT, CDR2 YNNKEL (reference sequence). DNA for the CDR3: TGTGCCAGCAGCCAAACCGGGACAGGGGACCCAGATACGCAGTATTTT. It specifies CASSQTGTGDPDTQYF.

The CDR3 coding sequence is TGTGCCAGCAGTCCCCCGGGGGACTCGAGAGAGCAGTTCTTC. Translated: CASSPPGDSREQFF. The rearrangement joins TRBV6-1 to TRBJ2-1; perhaps TRBD2 as D (6 bases). Between the trimmed V and J ends, which lost 5 bases and 10 bases, there was a span of 18 bases. In germline, CDR1 is MNHNS, CDR2 SASEGT. There are 14 residues in the CDR3.

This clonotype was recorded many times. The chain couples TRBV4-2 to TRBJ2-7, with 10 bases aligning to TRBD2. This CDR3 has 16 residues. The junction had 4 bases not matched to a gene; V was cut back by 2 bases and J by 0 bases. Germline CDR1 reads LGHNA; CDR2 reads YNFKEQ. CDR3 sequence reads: CASSQPLAGASYEQYF. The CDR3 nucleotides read TGTGCCAGCAGCCAACCCCTAGCGGGGGCCTCCTACGAGCAGTACTTC.

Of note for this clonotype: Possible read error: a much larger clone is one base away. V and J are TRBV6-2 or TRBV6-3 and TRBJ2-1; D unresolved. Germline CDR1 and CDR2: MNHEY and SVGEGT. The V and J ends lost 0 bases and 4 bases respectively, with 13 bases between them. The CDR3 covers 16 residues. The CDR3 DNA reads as TGTGCCAGCAGTTACTCGAAACAGAGCCCGTACAATGAGCAGTTCTTC. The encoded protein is CASSYSKQSPYNEQFF.

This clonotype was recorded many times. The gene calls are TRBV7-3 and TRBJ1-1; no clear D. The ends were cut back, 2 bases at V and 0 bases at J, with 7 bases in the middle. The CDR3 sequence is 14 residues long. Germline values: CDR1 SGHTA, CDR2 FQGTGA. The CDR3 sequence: CASSLARVNTEAFF. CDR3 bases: TGTGCCAGCAGCTTAGCGCGGGTGAACACTGAAGCTTTCTTT.